This entry is about one T cell receptor (beta chain). The antigen is unknown. Germline V CDR1 and CDR2: MNHEY, SVGAGI. CDR3 length: 13 residues. V lost 7 bases and J lost 2, with 8 bases in between. TCRdb keeps only in-frame clones here, not all; method: immunoSEQ multiplex PCR. The sample contains approximately 65,000 clones, over 70% of which appear only once. This sample was taken from a study of lymphopenia after photon versus proton radiotherapy. Whole-study findings and limits: After lymphocyte nadir, photon-treated repertoires showed oligoclonal expansion, especially CD8+ Temra.

The sample in question was peripheral blood, obtained from a patient treated with proton-based radiotherapy. The chain carries TRBV6-5 and TRBJ2-2; TRBD2 might be the D (5 bases). The receptor was isolated from a man of 80 years or more with esophageal cancer. In DNA, the CDR3 is TGTGCCAGCACCCGGGGAAACACCGGGGAGCTGTTTTTT. Translation gives CASTRGNTGELFF.